Detailed here is one T cell receptor beta chain. Which antigen it targets is not known. Nothing much larger sits one base from this clone, and base qualities are not available. These data come from a study of blood T cells in healthy people across ages (dated by TCRdb to 2013 to 2016). With respect to the entire study: In model experiments, roughly one uniquely barcoded TCR beta cDNA molecule per two T cells was captured by template switching. Two additional independent replicas of 1 million unique cDNA reads from the same blood draw were analyzed for two donors (one aged 18 to 30 and one aged 80 or older). The donors were divided into four age groups: young (average approximately 16 years), middle-aged (approximately 42), aged (62) and long-lived (roughly 86). The study measured age-related changes in TCR beta repertoire diversity using deep sequencing normalized with unique cDNA molecular identifiers.

Beyond this particular receptor, the publication reports: The long-lived group showed more naive CD4+ T cells, fewer expanded clones and increased TCR diversity than the aged group, suggesting age selection. Because the CMV infection status of the donors was unknown, age-related changes in expanded clonotypes may potentially have been confounded. Estimates of total diversity based on one million sequenced T cells were regarded as lower bounds and as underestimates. There was a strong correlation between observed TCR beta diversity and the percentage of naive T cells measured by flow cytometry. Observed TCR beta diversity per million T cells fell roughly linearly with age, and a significant reduction was already apparent by age around 40. Since profiling was done on bulk unsorted PBMCs, naive and antigen-experienced compartments could not be conclusively compared.

The donors were roughly 39 Caucasian individuals from Russia, aged roughly 6 to 95 years, who were systemically healthy. Each donor gave around 9.9 milliliters of peripheral blood, collected into EDTA-treated Vacutainer tubes. Ficoll-Paque density-gradient centrifugation was used to isolate PBMCs, with at least 6.5 million obtained per sample. Total RNA was extracted from PBMCs with Trizol reagent, with at least 5 micrograms obtained per sample. For every donor, flow cytometry on a PBMC aliquot measured the percentage of naive CD45RAhigh/CD27high T cells. Cut back by 7 bases and 0 bases, the V and J ends lie 13 bases apart. The CDR3 runs 14 amino acids, cysteine and phenylalanine included. Of all the DNA, just the CDR3 is kept, 42 bases in frame from base 1. Taken from the germline V gene (reference sequence), the CDR1 and CDR2 loops are MNHEY and SMNVEV. Library construction relied on 5' RACE. TCRdb shows the sequencer as Illumina HiSeq 2500. A second PCR of about 6 to 11 cycles was performed with a sample-barcoded 5' primer and a J-beta primer mix. A unique molecular identifier was introduced onto each TCR beta cDNA molecule by a template-switch 5' adaptor carrying 12 random nucleotides. Each sample yielded at least 2.5 million CDR3-containing paired-end reads. First-strand cDNA was synthesized from all RNA with the Mint cDNA synthesis kit, primed by a TRBC-specific oligonucleotide. Following uracil-DNA glycosylase treatment, a first 18-cycle PCR with universal primers M1SS and BC2_uni_R was performed on all cDNA. The paper's data handling went like this. Normalization of each sample was performed by random selection of 1 million high-quality reads, each carrying a distinct molecular identifier. Instead of being binned into consensus sequences, reads that shared molecular identifiers were thrown out. MiTCR, set to a Q25 quality threshold and the strictest error-elimination algorithm, was used for CDR3 identification, clonotype clustering and error correction. Lower-bound total TCR beta diversity was estimated with a nonparametric unseen species model using Euler transformation. TCRdb took the public reads, trimmed them with fastp at Q25, ran MiXCR for clone calling and kept in-frame beta chains. Identical CDR3 proteins give one entry, which carries the most common genes and DNA. TCRdb, not the authors, supplied the V and J calls. For this sample there are about 1 million distinct CDR3 sequences; about 23% appear just once. Together, the top ten hold around 0.75% of the sample.

These data also featured in a second study, about T cells of mothers and their children. The other study reports the following: Nine systemically healthy Caucasian individuals, comprising three mothers and their six children, were included as donors. cDNA synthesis used all of the extracted RNA, with roughly 1.5 ug of RNA in each 15 ul reaction. In the second PCR, the M1S primer added sample barcodes and 2-4 random nucleotides. More than 8 million TCR beta CDR3 reads were obtained from each mother, and millions of reads were obtained from each child. Thymic selection shapes the output of TCR recombination in a similar way in related and unrelated pairs, and inherited differences have a minor effect. Normalized repertoire overlap was always slightly but never significantly higher in related than unrelated mother-child pairs. No persistent microchimeric T cell clones were found, with a detection sensitivity of approximately 94 clones per million clonotypes. The study used deep NGS to compare TCR beta repertoires of mothers and children, seeking features distinguishing related mother-child pairs from unrelated individuals. Mothers averaged roughly 36 +/- 4 years of age and children averaged roughly 12 +/- 4 years. After adapters were ligated using NEBNext reagents, the libraries underwent 100+100 nt paired-end sequencing on an Illumina HiSeq 2000. To avoid cross-contamination, the mother libraries and the child libraries were prepared a month apart and sequenced in separate runs. For each donor, somewhere between about 500,000 and 2,000,000 distinct TCR beta clonotypes were identified. Naive TCR beta clonotypes were estimated from low-frequency clonotypes matched to each donor's FACS-determined naive share, without sorting.

The TCR was taken from a girl aged 2 to 10 in good health. The sample was blood. The receptor chain draws on TRBV27 and TRBJ2-7; the best D guess is TRBD2, with 6 bases matching. The DNA is as follows: TGTGCCAGCAAACTAGCCCTGGGCTCCTACGAGCAGTACTTC. This encodes CASKLALGSYEQYF.